Shown below are 7 T cell receptor beta chains from a single sample sequenced in a study of cytomegalovirus exposure and HLA in healthy donors. The PCR used 60 Vbeta and 13 Jbeta primers. Measured with immunoSEQ multiplex PCR; TCRdb has only the in-frame clones, and not every one. Among about 76,000 clones listed, 65% to 85% were seen once. The material sequenced was PBMCs. These receptors all stem from a man in his 60s in good health and CMV-seropositive.

V gene TRBV4-1 combines with J gene TRBJ2-1, with TRBD2 matching over 10 bases. The CDR3 runs 15 residues. Unmatched junction bases numbered 5, after V lost 4 bases and J lost 5 bases. Germline V CDR1 and CDR2: MGHRA, YSYEKL. This chain's CDR3 is CASSLSLAGDNEQFF. For the CDR3, the DNA is TGCGCCAGCAGCCTCTCTCTAGCGGGAGACAATGAGCAGTTCTTC.

The V call is TRBV6-5, the J call TRBJ2-7; 10 positions agree with TRBD1. V trimming: 8 bases; J trimming: 4 bases; junction bases outside the gene matches: 8. Germline V CDR1 and CDR2: MNHEY, SVGAGI. The CDR3 extends over 14 amino acids. For the CDR3, the DNA is TGTGCCAGCTCCCGGACAGGGGGTAGGTACGAGCAGTACTTC. It is translated as CASSRTGGRYEQYF.

CDR3 loop: CSVDISDTQYF. DNA of the CDR3: TGCAGCGTTGATATTTCAGATACGCAGTATTTT. The chain employs TRBV29-1 and TRBJ2-3; no definite D call. The CDR3 has 11 residues. Trimming took off 3 bases at V and 4 bases at J, with 5 bases between the two ends. Germline V gene data show CDR1 as SQVTM and CDR2 as ANQGSEA.

V and J are TRBV5-1 and TRBJ2-1; a weak D match, TRBD2 (6 bases). V lost 0 bases, J lost 2 bases, and 12 bases lay in between. This CDR3 spans 16 amino acids. Germline V lookup: CDR1 SGHRS, CDR2 YFSETQ. The CDR3 DNA sequence: TGCGCCAGCAGCTTGGAACTAGCACTTACCTACAATGAGCAGTTCTTC. Encoded protein: CASSLELALTYNEQFF.

The rearrangement links TRBV5-1 to TRBJ1-2; tentative D call: TRBD1 (6 bases). This CDR3 spans 15 amino acids. V was clipped by 3 bases and J by 4 bases, with 16 bases between them. The germline CDR1 and CDR2 sequences are SGHRS and YFSETQ. This CDR3 is CASSWGRGAVYGYTF. The CDR3, as DNA: TGCGCCAGCAGCTGGGGTCGGGGGGCGGTCTATGGCTACACCTTC.

V gene TRBV28 combines with J gene TRBJ2-3; 16 bases agree with TRBD2. This CDR3 is 18 amino acids long. After removal of 8 bases from V and 5 bases from J, the junction contained 13 bases not matched to a gene. Germline assignment: CDR1 MDHEN and CDR2 SYDVKM. Here the CDR3 DNA reads TGTGCCAGCCAAACGGGCGGGACTAGCGGGAGGGCGGGAGATACGCAGTATTTT. Translating gives CASQTGGTSGRAGDTQYF.

CDR3 bases: TGCGCCAGCAAGCGGACCGGGACAGGCTCGAACACTGAAGCTTTCTTT. It encodes CASKRTGTGSNTEAFF. The chain couples TRBV5-1 to TRBJ1-1, with 8 bases that match TRBD1. The CDR3 sequence is 16 residues long. The germline V gene encodes CDR1 SGHRS and CDR2 YFSETQ. The ends lost 6 bases at V and 1 base at J; junction bases unmatched: 11.